The entry below describes one T cell receptor beta chain. The target of this receptor is not known. Within one base of it there is no much larger clone, and no base qualities were kept. This specimen comes from a study of T cell changes during pregnancy in multiple sclerosis (dated by TCRdb to the late 2010s). About the study as a whole: In women with multiple sclerosis, the researchers looked at how the T cell repertoire shifted as pregnancy progressed.

Preparation of the library involved the immunoSEQ multiplex PCR assay. As stored in TCRdb, this immuneACCESS dataset retains in-frame rearrangements with V and J assigned. A fraction of the clones does not appear; measured against another copy, unresolved V genes explain less than half of the discrepancy, and the remainder lacks a known reason. The sample has 60,000 or so clones on record, around 93% of them singletons. Over 0.35% of the sample is taken by the ten largest. Between the V and J ends, shortened by 3 bases and 5 bases respectively, the junction contains 10 bases. Reading from cysteine to phenylalanine, the CDR3 counts 13 amino acids. The only DNA kept is the CDR3, 39 bases in frame from the first base. CDR1 and CDR2 are read off the germline V gene as SGHTA and FQGNSA.

The rearranged segments are TRBV7-2 and TRBJ2-5; TRBD1 might be the D gene, on 6 matching bases. Here the sequenced sample was CD4+ T cells from peripheral blood mononuclear cells, taken before pregnancy. The TCR was taken from a female donor with multiple sclerosis, enrolled in a pregnancy study. CDR3 protein: CASSFRGAETQYF. The DNA sequence reads TGTGCCAGCAGCTTCAGGGGAGCGGAGACCCAGTACTTC.